This T cell receptor (beta chain) is drawn from a study of vaccination effects on CD4 cells after COVID-19. The study's findings and limits: Researchers report that only 1 of 255 vaccine-induced clones in healthy vaccinees cross-reacted with common cold coronaviruses.

TCRdb's table, derived via immunoSEQ multiplex PCR, lists solely in-frame clones and lacks some. The profile shows over 45,000 clones, around 67% of them singletons. This CDR3 has 16 amino acids. CDR1 is LNHDA, CDR2 SQIVND, per germline (reference sequence). Unmatched junction bases numbered 8, after V lost 6 bases and J lost 3 bases. Viral peptide pools were used in the ViraFEST assay to expand antigen-specific CD4+ T cells, and sequencing came afterward. Subsequent to a culture period of under 11 days, CD4+ T cells were isolated. Negative nucleocapsid antibody tests before and after vaccination confirmed no previous SARS-CoV-2 infection. In regard to this clone: Its specificity is unknown.

The chain uses TRBV19 and TRBJ2-1, with 10 nucleotides matching TRBD2. The sequencing here drew on CD4+ T cells from PBMCs cultured with SARS-CoV-2 spike peptides, taken before COVID-19 vaccination. This TCR was recovered from a human donor who received a COVID-19 vaccine. CDR3 loop: CASSGLAGGRYNEQFF. The CDR3 DNA follows: TGTGCCAGTAGCGGATTAGCGGGAGGCCGCTACAATGAGCAGTTCTTC.